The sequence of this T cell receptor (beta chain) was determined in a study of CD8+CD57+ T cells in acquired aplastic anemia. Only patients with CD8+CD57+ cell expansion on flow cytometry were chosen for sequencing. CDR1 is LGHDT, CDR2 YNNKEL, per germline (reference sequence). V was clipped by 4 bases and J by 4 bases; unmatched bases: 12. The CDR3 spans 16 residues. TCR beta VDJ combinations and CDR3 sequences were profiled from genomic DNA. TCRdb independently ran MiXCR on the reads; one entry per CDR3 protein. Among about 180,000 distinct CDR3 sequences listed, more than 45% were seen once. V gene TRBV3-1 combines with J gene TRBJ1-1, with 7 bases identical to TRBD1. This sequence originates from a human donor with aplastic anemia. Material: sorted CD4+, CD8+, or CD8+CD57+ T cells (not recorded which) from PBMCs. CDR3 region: CASSRTGDRRGTEAFF. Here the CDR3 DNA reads TGTGCCAGCAGCCGGACAGGAGATAGAAGGGGCACTGAAGCTTTCTTT.